Below are 2 T cell receptor beta chains sequenced from a single sample in a study of T cell clones after liver transplantation. TCRdb keeps only in-frame clones here, not all; method: immunoSEQ multiplex PCR. Of around 51,000 clones in the sample, less than 90% were seen once. The material sequenced was CD8+ T cells from blood, taken 12 months after liver transplant. These receptors came from a human patient who received a liver transplant. These T cells may partly come from the graft donor.

This clone was detected a few times. This chain uses TRBV10-2 with TRBJ1-5; D is uncertain. CDR3 size: 12 residues. The germline CDR1 and CDR2 sequences are WSHSY and SAAADI. Trimming pared 0 bases from V and 12 bases from J, leaving 9 bases between. The CDR3 spells CASSESWVFQHF. CDR3 nucleotide sequence: TGCGCCAGCAGTGAGTCGTGGGTCTTCCAGCATTTT.

The rearrangement joins TRBV9 to TRBJ2-7; D gene uncertain. The CDR3 runs to 15 residues. Germline CDR1 reads SGDLS; CDR2 reads YYNGEE. Trimming removed 0 bases from V and 7 bases from J, with 17 bases in between. The chain's CDR3 is CASSVEGWRFGEQYF. The CDR3 DNA is TGTGCCAGCAGCGTAGAGGGCTGGAGATTCGGAGAGCAGTACTTC.